Sequencing of this T cell receptor beta chain was carried out in a study of OX40 agonist ivuxolimab in advanced cancers. The assay was immunoSEQ multiplex PCR, and TCRdb's table has in-frame clones only and misses some. In the table there are about 88,000 clones, around nine tenths of which are singletons. The V gene's germline CDR1 is LNHDA and CDR2 SQIVND (reference sequence). The V end was cut by 7 bases, the J end by 2 bases, with 13 bases between. The CDR3 is 14 residues long. Study-wide results and limits: The mean number of expanded clones was higher in CD8+ T cells than in CD4+. There was clonal expansion of CD4+ and CD8+ blood T cells by week 6 at 0.1 to 3.0 mg/kg.

Worth noting for this clone: The antigen is not known.

Sequences were derived from CD4+ or CD8+ T cells sorted from blood, sampled in a trial of the OX40 agonist ivuxolimab. This TCR came from an adult with an advanced solid tumor such as melanoma, head and neck, liver or kidney cancer. The chain links TRBV19 to TRBJ2-3, with D possibly TRBD2 on 5 matching bases. CDR3 loop: CASISAVSTDTQYF. CDR3 nucleotides: TGTGCCAGTATCTCAGCGGTCTCCACAGATACGCAGTATTTT.